This TCR beta chain was captured by sequencing in a study of T cell changes during pregnancy in multiple sclerosis. V dropped 0 bases and J dropped 4 bases, with 9 bases sitting between them. The CDR3 spans 14 residues. Germline loops: CDR1 LGHNA, CDR2 YSLEER. Assay used: immunoSEQ multiplex PCR; TCRdb lists only in-frame clones, some missing. Here the sample spans more than 45,000 clones, 93% being singletons. Source: CD8+ T cells from peripheral blood mononuclear cells, taken in the second trimester of pregnancy. The sequence came from a female donor with multiple sclerosis, enrolled in a pregnancy study. The V gene is TRBV4-3, the J gene TRBJ1-2; D remains unclear. The CDR3 DNA sequence: TGCGCCAGCAGCCAAGAAGAGGGAGCCTATGGCTACACCTTC. Protein product: CASSQEEGAYGYTF.